The rows below give T cell receptor beta chains drawn from one sample of a study of OX40 agonist ivuxolimab in advanced cancers. Profiled with immunoSEQ multiplex PCR; TCRdb holds only in-frame clones, not every one. The table has 65,000 to 90,000 clones, just under 90% seen once. This specimen was CD4+ or CD8+ T cells sorted from blood, taken in a trial of the OX40 agonist ivuxolimab. These receptors were obtained from an adult with an advanced solid tumor such as melanoma, head and neck, liver or kidney cancer. The conserved cysteine and the conserved F or W are not part of the CDR3 here. A row's size may be missing; if present it is once, few, many or a size class.

v_gene	j_gene	abundance	CDR3aa
TRBV19	TRBJ1-1	-	ASSIVGETEAF
TRBV5-1	TRBJ2-2	few	ASSRRTSGRSGELF
TRBV7-8	TRBJ1-1	-	ASSPGTQNTEAF
TRBV30	TRBJ1-2	-	ASLLYGYT
TRBV19	TRBJ2-3	once	ASSVKTSGGTDTQY
TRBV25-1	TRBJ2-5	-	ASSRGSGSSFVTQY
TRBV2	TRBJ2-2	-	ASSAQGKGTGELF
TRBV2	TRBJ1-5	-	ASSREGGPYSNQPQH
TRBV5-1	TRBJ2-5	-	ASSPPLGQGPEETQY
TRBV21-1	TRBJ2-5	-	ASSNGQETQY
TRBV9	TRBJ2-7	-	ASSVGTTAREQY
TRBV19	TRBJ2-2	-	ASSIDQYTGELF
TRBV7-9	TRBJ1-1	-	ASSERQHTEAF
TRBV6-6	TRBJ2-7	-	ASRKPGQRNSYEQY
TRBV5-1	TRBJ2-3	few	ASSLVGTSIFVTDTQY
TRBV9	TRBJ2-1	-	ASSPTGLPKTYNEQF
TRBV5-1	-	-	ASRKTGVIHEQY
TRBV2	TRBJ2-1	-	ATPTVAGIPTTRDEQF
TRBV10-2	TRBJ2-4	-	ASSDVGRADSNIQY
TRBV11-1	TRBJ2-3	-	ASSLRVTDTQY
TRBV7-9	TRBJ1-4	-	ASSRAMGEKLF
TRBV5-1	TRBJ1-1	-	ASSRLAPNTEAF
TRBV14	TRBJ1-2	-	ASSRRGNYGYT
TRBV7-8	TRBJ2-4	-	ASSLVWGQGGKNIQY
TRBV9	TRBJ2-3	-	ASSFGTSTDTQY
TRBV29-1	TRBJ1-4	-	SGRTTNEKLF
TRBV30	TRBJ2-1	-	AWSLAAEQF
TRBV4-1	TRBJ1-2	-	ASSQDPNGANQNLFYGYT
TRBV5-1	TRBJ2-3	-	ASSSLTSGTDTQY
TRBV15	TRBJ2-5	-	ATSRAGLPLETQY
TRBV2	TRBJ2-2	-	ASFPGGTGELF
TRBV19	TRBJ2-7	once	ASIYEQY
TRBV5-1	TRBJ2-7	-	ASSLDSGDSYEQY
TRBV6-1	TRBJ2-2	-	ASSEASGGRDTGELF
TRBV19	TRBJ1-4	-	ASSIQGEEKLF
TRBV15	TRBJ2-1	once	ATSAAGLAAYNEQF
TRBV5-4	TRBJ1-1	-	ASSLEGPMNTEAF
TRBV5-5	TRBJ2-1	-	ASSYVTTGEQF
TRBV5-4	TRBJ2-6	-	ASSSDRAGANVLT
TRBV10-2	TRBJ2-7	-	ASSESIGPLSHEQY
TRBV18	TRBJ2-7	-	ASSLGTSGPLS
TRBV28	TRBJ2-3	-	ASSLVSDRTDTQY
TRBV5-1	TRBJ1-1	once	ASSSLRLNTEAF
TRBV19	TRBJ2-3	medium-sized	ASSNTGYTQY
TRBV29-1	TRBJ2-5	-	STRTGETQY